The table lists the clone carrying this T cell receptor (beta chain) with a few counts. What it binds is unknown. The data were obtained in a study of T cells in Graves' hyperthyroidism and ophthalmopathy. Study context: Peripheral blood sampling occurred at initial diagnosis, before any treatment. General study points: Researchers found most expanded thyroid clonotypes above 0.001 in blood as well. A median roughly six months before onset, the model predicted ophthalmopathy.

Graves' hyperthyroidism showing no ophthalmopathy progression within 18 months was considered stable. RNA transcripts were the template for amplifying TCR beta CDR3 regions. The HTBI primer set was used in a first-round RT-PCR of the TCR CDR3. Using its own MiXCR run on the multiplex PCR reads, TCRdb lists one record per CDR3 protein. The table shows 550,000 to 800,000 distinct CDR3 sequences, with roughly 17% occurring only once. The V segment lost 0 bases and the J segment 4 bases; nucleotides outside the gene matches: 6. The CDR3 spans 16 residues. The germline V gene encodes CDR1 SGHVS and CDR2 FQNEAQ.

This receptor was obtained from a man in his fifties with Graves' hyperthyroidism. The chain has TRBV7-8 and TRBJ2-5; TRBD1 agrees at 9 bases. The material sequenced was blood. The CDR3 nucleotides read TGTGCCAGCAGCTTAGCCGGGACAGGGTTAAGAGAGACCCAGTACTTC. It is translated as CASSLAGTGLRETQYF.